This TCR beta chain was found in a study of cytomegalovirus exposure and HLA in healthy donors. Notes on the study in general: The classifier, whose performance was assessed in both the original and validation cohorts, reportedly diagnosed cytomegalovirus status with high specificity and sensitivity.

Of note for this clone: Its matching antigen is unknown.

The CDR3 covers 15 residues. CDR1 SGHTA and CDR2 FQGTGA come from the germline V gene. After removal of 3 bases from V and 3 bases from J, the junction contained 4 bases not matched to a gene. The PCR used 60 Vbeta and 13 Jbeta primers. TCRdb's copy holds only in-frame clones and misses some; the assay was immunoSEQ multiplex PCR. Of approximately 130,000 clones in the sample, 75% to 90% are singletons; the top ten hold less than 6.5%. This TCR was recovered from a woman in her 40s in good health and CMV-seropositive. The chain carries TRBV7-3 and TRBJ2-3, with TRBD1 matching 9 bases. Material: PBMCs. DNA of the CDR3: TGTGCCAGCAGCTTCAACAGGGGGCGAACAGATACGCAGTATTTT. This translates into CASSFNRGRTDTQYF.